This TCR beta chain was obtained from a study of control samples from healthy donors and cancer patients. This clone was recorded a few times. Libraries were prepared by immunoSEQ multiplex PCR; TCRdb keeps only in-frame clonotypes and omits some of them. The sample holds about 120,000 clones, roughly 87% seen once. Looked up from germline, CDR1 is MRHNA and CDR2 is SNTAGT. The CDR3 length is 15 residues. J gave up 6 bases and V 0 bases, and 3 bases lay outside the gene matches. The sequence was obtained from a young man in good health. Sequencing was carried out using blood. V usage is TRBV6-4 and J usage is TRBJ2-2; 8 bases are a match to TRBD1. The CDR3 protein is CASSDSTGEAGELFF. The CDR3 DNA reads TGTGCCAGCAGTGACTCGACAGGGGAGGCCGGGGAGCTGTTTTTT.